The present T cell receptor (beta chain) was sequenced within a study of blood T cell repertoires in COVID-19. In the study overall: The study drew acute and convalescent COVID-19 samples from the United States, Italy and Spain. Sources were T cells, B-cell-depleted T cells, or PBMCs; the material itself was cDNA or gDNA.

Germline loops: CDR1 SGHAT, CDR2 FQNNGV. CDR3 length: 16 amino acids. Trimming at V came to 5 bases and at J to 2 bases, leaving 10 bases not matched to a gene. This clone was detected only a few times. In the original workflow: It was from reference gene primer amplification that nucleated cell counts were estimated. The data were produced by immunoSEQ multiplex PCR, yet TCRdb's version contains in-frame clones alone and is incomplete. The D gene and trimming were derived from the DNA, and the V and J assignments and clone size from that table. The repertoire consists of some 290,000 clones, with approximately 90% occurring once and the leading ten covering approximately 2.4%.

V and J are TRBV11-2 and TRBJ2-3; 7 bases are shared with TRBD1. Material: PBMCs or T cells enriched from blood (not recorded which). This TCR was sampled from a middle-aged woman with acute COVID-19. The CDR3 region is CASSAQTGRTTDTQYF. DNA for the CDR3: TGTGCCAGCAGCGCCCAGACAGGGAGAACCACAGATACGCAGTATTTT.